The 15 T cell receptor beta chains below all came from one sample that was sequenced in a study of cytomegalovirus exposure and HLA in healthy donors. Primers included in the PCR were 60 Vbeta and 13 Jbeta primers. TCRdb keeps only in-frame clones here, not all; method: immunoSEQ multiplex PCR. The table lists tens of thousands of clones. The sequenced sample was PBMCs. The receptors originated from a woman between 25 and 40 years old in good health and CMV-seropositive.

The gene calls are TRBV10-2 and TRBJ2-3, with 13 bases aligning to TRBD2. After removal of 6 bases from V and 3 bases from J, the junction contained 6 bases not matched to a gene. The CDR3 runs 16 residues. In germline, CDR1 is WSHSY, CDR2 SAAADI. Here the CDR3 reads CASSGLAGVGTDTQYF. In DNA form, the CDR3 reads TGCGCCAGCAGCGGACTAGCGGGAGTAGGTACAGATACGCAGTATTTT.

The chain has TRBV29-1 and TRBJ1-1; TRBD1 aligns across 8 bases. Trimming cost V 7 bases and J 4 bases; bases outside gene matches: 8. The CDR3 sequence is 13 residues long. Looked up from germline, CDR1 is SQVTM and CDR2 is ANQGSEA. In DNA, the CDR3 is TGCAGCGGGTTGACAGGGGCGACCACTGAAGCTTTCTTT. Its translation is CSGLTGATTEAFF.

The chain links TRBV5-1 to TRBJ2-5, with D tentatively TRBD1 (5 bases). The germline V gene has CDR1 SGHRS and CDR2 YFSETQ. The V gene lost 0 bases and the J gene lost 5 bases, with 8 bases spanning the gap. This CDR3 spans 13 amino acids. CDR3 residues: CASSLGGLETQYF. CDR3 nucleotides: TGCGCCAGCAGCTTGGGGGGCTTGGAGACCCAGTACTTC.

V and J are TRBV19 and TRBJ1-1; D perhaps matches TRBD1 (6 bases). CDR3 length equals 14 residues. Germline V gives CDR1 LNHDA, CDR2 SQIVND (reference sequence). V was pared by 2 bases and J by 2 bases, with 9 bases between. The CDR3 nucleotides are TGTGCCAGTAGTATACCAGGGGCAAACACTGAAGCTTTCTTT. Amino acid sequence: CASSIPGANTEAFF.

The chain combines TRBV4-1 with TRBJ1-2; a possible D gene is TRBD1 (6 bases). V lost 0 bases and J 3 bases, leaving 8 bases between the germline ends. Germline CDR1 and CDR2: MGHRA and YSYEKL. The CDR3 is made up of 14 amino acids. CDR3 protein: CASSQDSGDYGYTF. For the CDR3, the DNA is TGCGCCAGCAGCCAAGATTCAGGGGACTATGGCTACACCTTC.

The rearrangement links TRBV7-8 to TRBJ2-7; 7 positions agree with TRBD1. CDR1 is SGHVS and CDR2 is FQNEAQ in the germline V gene. Losses at the gene ends were 6 bases for V and 0 bases for J; bases not matched to a gene: 8. This CDR3 comprises 15 residues. This CDR3 is CASSYVTGDSYEQYF. Written as DNA, the CDR3 is TGTGCCAGCAGTTACGTAACAGGGGACTCCTACGAGCAGTACTTC.

The chain recombines TRBV5-1 with TRBJ1-5; 9 nucleotides align to TRBD1. Germline V gene sequence: CDR1 SGHRS, CDR2 YFSETQ. The trim removed 0 bases at V and 7 bases at J, leaving 5 bases unmatched. The length of the CDR3 is 15 residues. The CDR3 DNA is TGCGCCAGCAGCTTGGGTACAGGGGGCGAACAGCCCCAGCATTTT. It yields the protein CASSLGTGGEQPQHF.

The V and J genes are TRBV4-1 and TRBJ2-5, with a tentative D call TRBD2 (6 bases). V shed 4 bases and J shed 11 bases, with 23 bases lying between them. The length of the CDR3 is 15 residues. Looked up from germline, CDR1 is MGHRA and CDR2 is YSYEKL. The CDR3 DNA reads TGCGCCAGCAGCCTGCAGACTAGAACTCAGGGTGAGCAGTACTTC. Translating gives CASSLQTRTQGEQYF.

The chain recombines TRBV7-9 with TRBJ1-6; 7 nucleotides align to TRBD1. Trimming at V came to 5 bases and at J to 8 bases, leaving 3 bases not matched to a gene. The germline V gene encodes CDR1 SEHNR and CDR2 FQNEAQ (reference sequence). The CDR3 is 13 residues long. CDR3 loop: CASSPGQDSPLHF. The CDR3 DNA is TGTGCCAGCAGCCCAGGACAGGATTCACCCCTCCACTTT.

CDR3 bases: TGTGCCAGTAGTACTGGGAGTATCGAGCAGTACTTC. Protein: CASSTGSIEQYF. The rearrangement links TRBV19 to TRBJ2-7, with D perhaps matching TRBD2 (5 bases). The V gene's germline CDR1 is LNHDA and CDR2 SQIVND (reference sequence). Trimming removed 4 bases from V and 6 bases from J, with 10 bases in between. This CDR3 contains 12 residues.

V is TRBV6-1 and J is TRBJ2-7, with D perhaps TRBD2 (5 bases). CDR1 MNHNS and CDR2 SASEGT come from the germline V gene. The CDR3 has 15 residues. V lost 1 base and J lost 3, with 13 bases in between. The CDR3 coding sequence is TGTGCCAGCAGTGAAGGGGATGAGGGAATCTACGAGCAGTACTTC. Amino acid sequence: CASSEGDEGIYEQYF.

The CDR3 loop reads CASSLAPLDTQYF. CDR3 in DNA: TGCGCCAGCAGCTTGGCCCCACTAGATACGCAGTATTTT. The V and J genes are TRBV5-1 and TRBJ2-3, with D unclear. The length of the CDR3 is 13 residues. Trimming took off 0 bases at V and 5 bases at J, with 7 bases between the two ends. Germline V gene lookup returns CDR1 SGHRS and CDR2 YFSETQ.

V gene TRBV27 combines with J gene TRBJ2-1, with 9 bases identical to TRBD2. The germline gives CDR1 MNHEY, CDR2 SMNVEV (reference sequence). The V and J ends lost 3 bases and 8 bases, in that order; junction bases with no gene match: 8. This CDR3 has 15 amino acids. The CDR3 coding sequence is TGTGCCAGCAGTTTGGCTAGCGGGGCTGGGGATGAGCAGTTCTTC. As protein: CASSLASGAGDEQFF.

The chain recombines TRBV29-1 with TRBJ1-3, with D perhaps matching TRBD1 (5 bases). V lost 6 bases and J lost 4, with 10 bases in between. The CDR3 is 12 amino acids. Germline values: CDR1 SQVTM, CDR2 ANQGSEA. CDR3 nucleotides: TGCAGCGTCAAGACAGAAGGAAACACCATATATTTT. Protein product: CSVKTEGNTIYF.

This sequence joins TRBV19 and TRBJ2-1; a possible D gene is TRBD2 (5 bases). The CDR3 covers 14 residues. V was pared by 6 bases and J by 7 bases, with 16 bases between. Germline V gene sequence: CDR1 LNHDA, CDR2 SQIVND (reference sequence). This chain's CDR3 is CASRREEVGNEQFF. In DNA, the CDR3 is TGTGCCAGTAGGAGAGAGGAGGTTGGGAATGAGCAGTTCTTC. Full variable domain (remainder filled in from reference TRBV19 and TRBJ2-1): DGGITQSPKYLFRKEGQNVTLSCEQNLNHDAMYWYRQDPGQGLRLIYYSQIVNDFQKGDIAEGYSVSREKKESFPLTVTSAQKNPTAFYLCASRREEVGNEQFFGPGTRLTVL.